The rows below give T cell receptor beta chains drawn from one sample of a study of cytomegalovirus exposure and HLA in healthy donors. The method was immunoSEQ multiplex PCR; TCRdb's version includes in-frame clones alone and lacks a portion of them. The profile shows about 190,000 clones, 75% to 85% of them singletons. The source material was PBMCs. The receptors were sampled from a woman between 18 and 30 years old in good health and CMV-seronegative. Each CDR3 is given with its conserved first and last residue. A D gene is named only where the DNA matches it firmly. Rows give clone size only sometimes, using once, few, many, or a class for an expanded clone.

>.|TRBJ2-3|TRBV7-9|.
TGTGCCAGCAGCGCCTTGAGGGATACGCAGTATTTT
CASSALRDTQYF
>.|TRBJ2-2|TRBV7-2|TRBD2
TGTGCCAGCAGCTTCGGCGGGGGGTCAAACACCGGGGAGCTGTTTTTT
CASSFGGGSNTGELFF
>once|TRBJ2-3|TRBV6-5|.
TGTGCCAGCAGCCCGACTACCACAGATACGCAGTATTTT
CASSPTTTDTQYF
>.|TRBJ2-7|TRBV9|TRBD2
TGTGCCAGCAGCGTCCTAGCGGGACCCTACGAGCAGTACTTC
CASSVLAGPYEQYF
>.|TRBJ1-6|TRBV7-9|.
TGTGCCAGCAGCTTAGCGGGAGGGAATTCACCCCTCCACTTT
CASSLAGGNSPLHF
>few|TRBJ2-2|TRBV6-4|.
TGTGCCAGCAGTGACGGGACAAACACCGGGGAGCTGTTTTTT
CASSDGTNTGELFF
>once|TRBJ2-7|TRBV11-2|.
TGTGCCAGCAGCTTTACAGGGCGTAAGGGCGAGCAGTACTTC
CASSFTGRKGEQYF
>.|TRBJ2-7|TRBV11-2|TRBD2
TGTGCCAGCAGCTTAGTGGGGGGGAATCTCTACGAGCAGTACTTC
CASSLVGGNLYEQYF
>.|TRBJ1-6|TRBV11-2|TRBD1
TGTGCCAGCAGCCAACCCAGGGGGCTGTCACCCCTCCACTTT
CASSQPRGLSPLHF
>.|TRBJ1-2|TRBV29-1|.
TGCAGCGCCCGGAGCCTGTTTTATGGCTACACCTTC
CSARSLFYGYTF
>.|TRBJ2-1|TRBV19|TRBD2
TGTGCCAGTGCGACTAGCGGGAGTTTCTATGAGCAGTTCTTC
CASATSGSFYEQFF
>.|TRBJ2-4|TRBV13|.
TGTGCCAGCAGCTTAAGGACTGGACAAAACATTCAGTACTTC
CASSLRTGQNIQYF
>.|TRBJ1-3|TRBV5-1|.
TGCGCCAGCAGTAATGGACAGCTCTCTGGAAACACCATATATTTT
CASSNGQLSGNTIYF
>.|TRBJ2-7|TRBV4-1|.
TGCGCCAGCAGCCAAGTTACAGGACTAACCTACGAGCAGTACTTC
CASSQVTGLTYEQYF
>.|TRBJ2-3|TRBV6-4|.
TGTGCCAGCAGCCAGGACAGAGATAGGGATACGCAGTATTTT
CASSQDRDRDTQYF
>.|TRBJ1-2|TRBV7-2|.
TGTGCCAGCAACGACAGCCCTAACTATGGCTACACCTTC
CASNDSPNYGYTF
>.|TRBJ1-2|TRBV11-2|TRBD1
TGTGCCAGCAGCTCCCCGGGACAGGGAGGATCGCGTGGCTACACCTTC
CASSSPGQGGSRGYTF
>.|TRBJ1-1|TRBV28|.
TGTGCCAGCAGTTTATGGGCGGGGTTGGTAACTGAAGCTTTCTTT
CASSLWAGLVTEAFF
>once|TRBJ2-3|TRBV7-3|.
TGTGCCAGCAGCTTAAGCGGGATGTTGACAGATACGCAGTATTTT
CASSLSGMLTDTQYF
>.|TRBJ1-1|TRBV6-6|.
TGTGCCAGCAGTTACGCGGGGGGCACTGAAGCTTTCTTT
CASSYAGGTEAFF
>.|TRBJ1-1|TRBV7-9|.
TGTACCAGCAGCCTGGGGGCAGGCCGGGATACTGAAGCTTTCTTT
CTSSLGAGRDTEAFF
>.|TRBJ2-7|TRBV2|TRBD2
TGTGCCAGCAAAGGGAGCGGGAGGGCGACCTACGAGCAGTACTTC
CASKGSGRATYEQYF
>.|TRBJ2-3|TRBV7-9|TRBD2
TGTGCCAGCAGCTTAGCCAGCGGGGCCACAGATACGCAGTATTTT
CASSLASGATDTQYF
>.|TRBJ2-1|TRBV7-9|TRBD2
TGTGCCAGCAGCCTACTAGCGGGAGATTCCTATGAGCAGTTCTTC
CASSLLAGDSYEQFF
>.|TRBJ2-1|TRBV5-1|.
TGCGCCAGCAGCTTACAGAGCCCTAATGAGCAGTTCTTC
CASSLQSPNEQFF
>.|TRBJ2-1|TRBV19|.
TGTGCCAGTAGTATAGAGGGGGGGGGCTATGAGCAGTTCTTC
CASSIEGGGYEQFF
>.|TRBJ1-1|TRBV5-1|TRBD1
TGCGCCAGCAGCTTGAGTACAGGGGTCACTGAAGCTTTCTTT
CASSLSTGVTEAFF
>.|TRBJ2-3|TRBV2|.
TGTGCCAGCAACGGTCCAGATACGCAGTATTTT
CASNGPDTQYF
>.|TRBJ2-7|TRBV18|TRBD1
TGTGCCAGCTCACCACGGCTTGGGGGACAGGGGGCGGTTGAGCAGTACTTC
CASSPRLGGQGAVEQYF
>.|TRBJ2-1|TRBV5-8|.
TGTGCCAGCAGCCCCCCTCGGGGGATAACCTACAATGAGCAGTTCTTC
CASSPPRGITYNEQFF
>once|TRBJ1-6|TRBV4-1|.
TGCGCCAGCAGCCAGCTCGGGATTTATAATTCACCCCTCCACTTT
CASSQLGIYNSPLHF
>.|TRBJ2-5|TRBV18|.
TGTGCCAGCTCAATCTCGACGGGGGAGCAAGAGACCCAGTACTTC
CASSISTGEQETQYF
>once|TRBJ2-1|TRBV6-1|TRBD1
TGTGCCAGCAGTGAAAGGGGGCCGAACAATGAGCAGTTCTTC
CASSERGPNNEQFF